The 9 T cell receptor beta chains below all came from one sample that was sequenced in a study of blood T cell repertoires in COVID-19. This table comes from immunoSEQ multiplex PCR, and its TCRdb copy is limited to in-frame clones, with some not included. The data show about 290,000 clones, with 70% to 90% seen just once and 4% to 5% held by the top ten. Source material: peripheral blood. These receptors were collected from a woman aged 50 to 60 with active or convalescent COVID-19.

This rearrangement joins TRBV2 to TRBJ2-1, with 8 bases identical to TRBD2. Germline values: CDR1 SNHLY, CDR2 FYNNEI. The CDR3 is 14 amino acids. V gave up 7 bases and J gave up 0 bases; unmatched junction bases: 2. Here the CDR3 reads CASKSGSSYNEQFF. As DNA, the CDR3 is TGTGCCAGCAAGAGCGGGAGCTCCTACAATGAGCAGTTCTTC.

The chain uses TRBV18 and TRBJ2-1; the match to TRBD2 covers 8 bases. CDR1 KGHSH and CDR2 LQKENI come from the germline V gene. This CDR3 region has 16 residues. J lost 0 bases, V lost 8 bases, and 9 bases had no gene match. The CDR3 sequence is CASALGLAGSYNEQFF. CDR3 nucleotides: TGTGCCAGCGCCTTAGGGCTAGCGGGCTCCTACAATGAGCAGTTCTTC.

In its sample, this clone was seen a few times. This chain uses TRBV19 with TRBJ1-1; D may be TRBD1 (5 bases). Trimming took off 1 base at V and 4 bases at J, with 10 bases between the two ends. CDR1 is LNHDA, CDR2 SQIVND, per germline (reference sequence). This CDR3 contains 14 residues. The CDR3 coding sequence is TGTGCCAGTAGTATAGCCCAGGGAGGCACTGAAGCTTTCTTT. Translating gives CASSIAQGGTEAFF.

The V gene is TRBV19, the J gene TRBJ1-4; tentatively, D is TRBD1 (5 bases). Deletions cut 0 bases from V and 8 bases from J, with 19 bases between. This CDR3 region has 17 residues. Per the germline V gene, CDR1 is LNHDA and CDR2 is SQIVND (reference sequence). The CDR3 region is CASSIDLWRAGTEKLFF. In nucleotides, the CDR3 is TGTGCCAGTAGTATAGATCTATGGAGGGCCGGGACCGAAAAACTGTTTTTT.

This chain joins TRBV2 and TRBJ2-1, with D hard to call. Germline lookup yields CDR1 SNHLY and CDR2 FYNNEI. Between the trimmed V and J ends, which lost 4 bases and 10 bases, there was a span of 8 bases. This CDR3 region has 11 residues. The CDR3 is CASSVLWEQFF. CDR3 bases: TGTGCCAGCAGTGTACTTTGGGAGCAGTTCTTC.

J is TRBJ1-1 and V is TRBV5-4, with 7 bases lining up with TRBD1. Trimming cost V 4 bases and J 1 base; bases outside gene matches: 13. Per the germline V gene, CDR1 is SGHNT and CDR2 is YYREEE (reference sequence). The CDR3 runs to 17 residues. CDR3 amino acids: CASSRGGVHGGNTEAFF. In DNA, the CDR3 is TGTGCCAGCAGCCGAGGGGGCGTACACGGTGGGAACACTGAAGCTTTCTTT.

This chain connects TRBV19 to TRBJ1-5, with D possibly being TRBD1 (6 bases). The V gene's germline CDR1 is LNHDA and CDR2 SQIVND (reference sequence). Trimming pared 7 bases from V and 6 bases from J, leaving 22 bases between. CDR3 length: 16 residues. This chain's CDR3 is CASIPMGGRGAQPQHF. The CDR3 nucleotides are TGTGCCAGTATTCCTATGGGTGGCAGGGGTGCTCAGCCCCAGCATTTT. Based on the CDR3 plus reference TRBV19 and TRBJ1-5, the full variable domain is DGGITQSPKYLFRKEGQNVTLSCEQNLNHDAMYWYRQDPGQGLRLIYYSQIVNDFQKGDIAEGYSVSREKKESFPLTVTSAQKNPTAFYLCASIPMGGRGAQPQHFGDGTRLSIL.

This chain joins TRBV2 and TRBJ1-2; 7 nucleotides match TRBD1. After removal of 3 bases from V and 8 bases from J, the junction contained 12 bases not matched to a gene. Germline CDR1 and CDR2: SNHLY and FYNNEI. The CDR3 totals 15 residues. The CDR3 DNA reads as TGTGCCAGCAGTGACCGGTTCAGACAGGGTCGGGGCTACACCTTC. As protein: CASSDRFRQGRGYTF.

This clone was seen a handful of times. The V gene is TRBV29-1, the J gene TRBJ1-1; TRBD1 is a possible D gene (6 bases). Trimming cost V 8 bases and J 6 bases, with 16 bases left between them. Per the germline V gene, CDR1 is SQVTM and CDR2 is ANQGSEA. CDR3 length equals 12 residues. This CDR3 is CSSRTVGAEAFF. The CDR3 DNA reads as TGCAGCTCACGGACAGTCGGCGCTGAAGCTTTCTTT.